This TCR beta chain emerged from a study of beta chain features in type 1 diabetes. This CDR3 is built from 17 residues. Germline V CDR1 and CDR2: KGHSH, LQKENI. V was cut by 4 bases and J by 1 base, with 19 bases left in between. What was sequenced were expressed TCRB transcripts, since all of the isolated RNA had been reverse transcribed. Clones were sequenced by immunoSEQ multiplex PCR, and TCRdb holds only the in-frame ones, with some missing. The sample shows around 400,000 clones, roughly 16% of them seen only once. Whole-study findings and limits: Shorter templates might be favored by PCR, equally in patients and controls. Insertion counts at VDJ junctions were lower in type 1 diabetes patients, who also showed more deletions there.

Only a few counts were recorded for this clone. What it binds is not known. This TCR was sampled from a young woman in good health. The sequencing sample was made of naive CD4+ T cells from blood. This chain connects TRBV18 to TRBJ1-2, with D perhaps matching TRBD1 (6 bases). DNA for the CDR3: TGTGCCAGCTCACTGATGCTGTCACAGGGCCTTAACTATGGCTACACCTTC. It codes for CASSLMLSQGLNYGYTF.